What follows are 18 T cell receptor beta chains derived from one specimen sequenced in a study of low-dose radiotherapy and immunotherapy resistance in tumors (dated by TCRdb to 2021 to 2024). First-strand cDNA was synthesized with Superscript III and a set of TRAV- and TRBV-specific primers, covering both TCRalpha and TCRbeta chains. TCRs were amplified with Phusion for around 21 PCR cycles, with a constant-region primer paired with the adapter attached to the V primers. Using fastp trimming at Q25 and MiXCR clonotype assembly, TCRdb reanalyzed the public sequencing data and kept in-frame beta chains. Each record represents a unique CDR3 protein, reported with the most common genes and DNA among its rows. The sample has around 18,000 distinct CDR3 sequences on record, over 65% of them singletons. The ten largest account for around 10% of the sample. The receptors derive from a human donor with advanced metastatic prostate, ovarian, gallbladder or colorectal cancer (not recorded which). This table probably holds off-target reads from a library built for another chain.

The chain combines TRBV7-2 with TRBJ1-6; D gene ambiguous. This CDR3 has 14 residues. Trimming took 5 bases from V and 4 from J, leaving 9 bases between them. CDR1 and CDR2 (germline): SGHTA, FQGNSA. CDR3 amino acids: CASSRSRYNSPLHF. For the CDR3, the DNA is TGTGCCAGCAGCCGTTCCCGATATAATTCACCCCTCCACTTT.

The CDR3 spells CASSQGGYSNQPQHF. The CDR3 DNA sequence: TGTGCCAGCAGCCAAGGTGGTTATAGCAATCAGCCCCAGCATTTT. This sequence joins TRBV4-2 and TRBJ1-5; D not resolved. Germline V CDR1 and CDR2: LGHNA, YNFKEQ. There are 15 residues in the CDR3. V lost 1 base and J lost 0, with 7 bases in between.

This clonotype appeared once. The CDR3 reads CASSSTRYSNQPQHF. In DNA, the CDR3 is TGTGCCAGCAGCTCGACACGTTATAGCAATCAGCCCCAGCATTTT. V is TRBV5-5 and J is TRBJ1-5; no clear D. V was shortened by 3 bases and J by 0 bases, with 10 bases between the two germline ends. Germline V lookup: CDR1 SGHKS, CDR2 YYEKEE (reference sequence). The CDR3 consists of 15 residues.

The chain employs TRBV9 and TRBJ1-1; tentative D call: TRBD1 (5 bases). Trimming shortened V by 0 bases and J by 0 bases, and 9 bases separated the two germline ends. CDR3 size: 15 residues. The germline V gene has CDR1 SGDLS and CDR2 YYNGEE. The CDR3 region is CASSVGQFVNTEAFF. The CDR3 DNA reads TGTGCCAGCAGCGTAGGACAGTTCGTGAACACTGAAGCTTTCTTT. Drawing the rest from reference TRBV9 and TRBJ1-1, the complete variable domain is DSGVTQTPKHLITATGQRVTLRCSPRSGDLSVYWYQQSLDQGLQFLIQYYNGEERAKGNILERFSAQQFPDLHSELNLSSLELGDSALYFCASSVGQFVNTEAFFGQGTRLTVV.

This clonotype was counted between two and nine times. This rearrangement joins TRBV11-3 to TRBJ1-2; D is ambiguous. V lost 5 bases and J 4 bases, leaving 17 bases between the germline ends. Germline assignment: CDR1 SGHNT and CDR2 YENEEA. The CDR3 covers 15 residues. The chain's CDR3 is CASSPSRGALYGYTF. The DNA of the CDR3 is TGTGCCAGCAGCCCCTCCCGAGGAGCCCTCTATGGCTACACCTTC.

The V call is TRBV9, the J call TRBJ2-7; D perhaps matches TRBD1 (5 bases). V lost 1 base to trimming and J lost 2 bases, with 10 bases between them. The CDR3 has 14 amino acids. Germline V lookup: CDR1 SGDLS, CDR2 YYNGEE. The CDR3 here is CASSVRQGPYEQYF. The CDR3 nucleotides are TGTGCCAGCAGCGTACGGCAGGGCCCCTACGAGCAGTACTTC.

On this clonotype itself: At one end, the junction sequence differs from germline, possibly due to a read error. J is TRBJ2-1 and V is TRBV5-3; TRBD2 matches 8 bases. TRBV5-3 is an ORF; its function is uncertain. CDR3 size: 16 residues. The CDR3 spells CASSYERGSSYNEQFF. CDR3 sequence (DNA): TGTGCCAGCAGCTATGAGCGGGGGAGCTCCTACAATGAGCAGTTCTTC.

CDR3 protein: CASTPREVEKLFF. The CDR3 bases are TGTGCCAGCACCCCAAGGGAAGTAGAAAAACTGTTTTTT. This chain links TRBV28 with TRBJ1-4; D is unresolved. V lost 7 bases, J lost 8 bases, and 14 bases lay in between. The CDR3 is made up of 13 amino acids. Germline V CDR1 and CDR2: MDHEN, SYDVKM.

The V and J genes are TRBV6-1 and TRBJ1-2; 7 nucleotides match TRBD1. CDR1 MNHNS and CDR2 SASEGT come from the germline V gene. The CDR3 has 14 residues. The junction had 10 bases not matched to a gene; V was cut back by 4 bases and J by 8 bases. Here the CDR3 reads CASSVSDRLRGYTF. The DNA for the CDR3 is TGTGCCAGCAGTGTATCGGACAGGCTGCGGGGCTACACCTTC.

J is TRBJ2-1 and V is TRBV30, with 7 bases identical to TRBD2. Trimming removed 1 base from V and 9 bases from J; junction bases left unmatched: 3. The CDR3 covers 12 residues. Germline values: CDR1 GTSNPN, CDR2 SVGIG (reference sequence). The CDR3 here is CAWSGTRGEQFF. CDR3 in DNA: TGTGCCTGGAGTGGGACTAGAGGTGAGCAGTTCTTC. The variable domain in full, with the rest retrieved from reference TRBV30 and TRBJ2-1, is SQTIHQWPATLVQPVGSPLSLECTVEGTSNPNLYWYRQAAGRGLQLLFYSVGIGQISSEVPQNLSASRPQDRQFILSSKKLLLSDSGFYLCAWSGTRGEQFFGPGTRLTVL.

CDR3 sequence: CASSFSGSGEQYF. CDR3 in DNA: TGTGCCAGCAGCTTCTCCGGGAGCGGCGAGCAGTACTTC. The chain employs TRBV7-3 and TRBJ2-7; D possibly corresponds to TRBD2 (6 bases). Trimming removed 3 bases from V and 6 bases from J, with 12 bases in between. The CDR3 is made up of 13 amino acids. Germline lookup yields CDR1 SGHTA and CDR2 FQGTGA.

The chain links TRBV9 to TRBJ2-5; no definite D call. Trimming took off 2 bases at V and 1 base at J, with 12 bases between the two ends. CDR3 size: 15 residues. Germline CDR1 is SGDLS and CDR2 is YYNGEE. The CDR3 DNA follows: TGTGCCAGCAGCGTTGCCCGTCAGGTCCAAGAGACCCAGTACTTC. Amino acid sequence: CASSVARQVQETQYF.

V usage is TRBV28 and J usage is TRBJ1-2; D uncertain. V lost 7 bases and J 5 bases, leaving 14 bases between the germline ends. This CDR3 is built from 13 residues. Germline V CDR1 and CDR2: MDHEN, SYDVKM. DNA of the CDR3: TGTGCCAGCACCCCCCCTGGCCGATATGGCTACACCTTC. Amino acid sequence: CASTPPGRYGYTF.

The chain links TRBV6-2 or TRBV6-3 to TRBJ2-1, with D possibly TRBD1 on 5 matching bases. In germline, CDR1 is MNHEY, CDR2 SVGEGT. Trimming cost V 2 bases and J 5 bases, with 16 bases left between them. CDR3 length equals 16 residues. The CDR3 DNA sequence: TGTGCCAGCAGTTACAGGGGATCCGGACCCGACAATGAGCAGTTCTTC. Encoded protein: CASSYRGSGPDNEQFF.

This sequence joins TRBV5-1 and TRBJ1-5; no reliable D call. V lost 1 base and J lost 5, with 13 bases in between. Germline V gives CDR1 SGHRS, CDR2 YFSETQ. CDR3 length equals 15 residues. CDR3 loop: CASSLSPGSHQPQHF. Written as DNA, the CDR3 is TGCGCCAGCAGCTTGTCTCCTGGGAGTCATCAGCCCCAGCATTTT.

The chain joins TRBV5-6 to TRBJ1-3, with a tentative D call TRBD1 (5 bases). Trimming removed 3 bases at V and 8 bases at J, with 12 bases between. The CDR3 totals 13 residues. Germline V CDR1 and CDR2: SGHDT, YYEEEE. The CDR3 here is CASSSTAGYTIYF. CDR3 coding DNA: TGTGCCAGCAGCTCGACAGCGGGTTACACCATATATTTT.

This clonotype was seen just once. The chain links TRBV28 to TRBJ2-7; unclear D gene. The CDR3 is 14 amino acids. Germline V gene data show CDR1 as MDHEN and CDR2 as SYDVKM. V gave up 3 bases and J gave up 3 bases, with 12 bases separating them. CDR3 sequence reads: CASSFVRQIYEQYF. CDR3 nucleotides: TGTGCCAGCAGTTTTGTTCGGCAGATCTACGAGCAGTACTTC.

In this sample, this clonotype turned up a few times. V usage is TRBV5-6 and J usage is TRBJ1-2; 9 bases fit TRBD1. Losses at the gene ends were 1 base for V and 4 bases for J; bases not matched to a gene: 5. This CDR3 spans 15 amino acids. The germline V gene has CDR1 SGHDT and CDR2 YYEEEE. CDR3 residues: CASSLRLQGAYGYTF. The CDR3 coding sequence is TGTGCCAGCAGCTTGAGGCTACAGGGGGCCTATGGCTACACCTTC.